Listed below are T cell receptor beta chains from one sample, sequenced in a study of shared clonotypes between healthy human individuals. Assay: immunoSEQ multiplex PCR; the TCRdb copy retains only in-frame clones and omits some. This sample yields 950,000 to 1,300,000 clones, of which 65% to 75% are seen a single time; around 1.5% belongs to the top ten. Sequencing input: memory CD4+ T cells sorted from blood. All receptors come from a man between 18 and 35 years old in good health. The CDR3 runs from the conserved cysteine through the conserved F or W. Each record gives: clone size, D gene, J gene, V gene, CDR3 DNA, CDR3 protein. A D gene is named only where the DNA matches it firmly. Clone size is shown for a subset of rows, as once, few, many or a class of expanded clone.

abundance: NA
d_gene: NA
j_gene: TRBJ2-5
v_gene: TRBV6-1
CDR3nt: TGTGCCAGCTTAGTGTCAGGGGGGGAGACCCAGTACTTC
CDR3aa: CASLVSGGETQYF

abundance: NA
d_gene: TRBD1
j_gene: TRBJ1-1
v_gene: TRBV7-2
CDR3nt: TGTGCCAGCAGACCCCCGGACAGGGACACTGAAGCTTTCTTT
CDR3aa: CASRPPDRDTEAFF

abundance: NA
d_gene: NA
j_gene: TRBJ2-7
v_gene: TRBV29-1
CDR3nt: TGCAGCGTTGAAGAACCGGGACGGATCTACGAGCAGTACTTC
CDR3aa: CSVEEPGRIYEQYF

abundance: NA
d_gene: NA
j_gene: TRBJ2-5
v_gene: TRBV6-5
CDR3nt: TGTGCCAGCAGCCCCTTAGGGGGGCTGGAGACCCAGTACTTC
CDR3aa: CASSPLGGLETQYF

abundance: NA
d_gene: NA
j_gene: TRBJ1-5
v_gene: TRBV27
CDR3nt: TGTGCCAGCAGGAGAGTGGAGGGCTCAAATCAGCCCCAGCATTTT
CDR3aa: CASRRVEGSNQPQHF

abundance: few
d_gene: NA
j_gene: TRBJ2-7
v_gene: TRBV5-1
CDR3nt: TGCGCCAGCAGCTTGGATGCTGGGTCCTACGAGCAGTACTTC
CDR3aa: CASSLDAGSYEQYF

abundance: NA
d_gene: NA
j_gene: TRBJ2-2
v_gene: TRBV11-2
CDR3nt: TGTGCCAGCAGCTTCCGTTTCGGGGGGAACACCGGGGAGCTGTTTTTT
CDR3aa: CASSFRFGGNTGELFF

abundance: NA
d_gene: NA
j_gene: TRBJ1-4
v_gene: TRBV30
CDR3nt: TGTGCCTGGAGTCCTTCTAGGGAACTGTTTTTT
CDR3aa: CAWSPSRELFF

abundance: NA
d_gene: TRBD2
j_gene: TRBJ2-7
v_gene: TRBV5-1
CDR3nt: TGCGCCAGCAGCCCGAAGACTAGCAACGAGCAGTACTTC
CDR3aa: CASSPKTSNEQYF

abundance: NA
d_gene: TRBD2
j_gene: TRBJ2-1
v_gene: TRBV7-2
CDR3nt: TGTGCCAGCAGCTCATCAGCGGGAGGGCGGGATGAGCAGTTCTTC
CDR3aa: CASSSSAGGRDEQFF

abundance: few
d_gene: NA
j_gene: TRBJ1-2
v_gene: TRBV2
CDR3nt: TGTGCCAGCAGGGAATGGGACAACTTGAGCTACACCTTC
CDR3aa: CASREWDNLSYTF

abundance: NA
d_gene: NA
j_gene: TRBJ1-6
v_gene: TRBV2
CDR3nt: TGTGCCAGCATGGAACAGGGTCGATCACCCCTCCACTTT
CDR3aa: CASMEQGRSPLHF

abundance: NA
d_gene: NA
j_gene: TRBJ2-5
v_gene: TRBV20-1
CDR3nt: TGCAGTGCTACCCAAGAGACCCAGTACTTC
CDR3aa: CSATQETQYF

abundance: NA
d_gene: NA
j_gene: TRBJ2-2
v_gene: TRBV19
CDR3nt: TGTGCCAGTGCGTTCGACAGCCTGAACACCGGGGAGCTGTTTTTT
CDR3aa: CASAFDSLNTGELFF

abundance: NA
d_gene: NA
j_gene: TRBJ1-6
v_gene: TRBV5-1
CDR3nt: TGCGCCAGCAGCTTTTTTGGGGGCCAGTTTGCTTCACCCCTCCACTTT
CDR3aa: CASSFFGGQFASPLHF

abundance: NA
d_gene: TRBD1
j_gene: TRBJ1-2
v_gene: TRBV5-1
CDR3nt: TGCGCCAGCAGCTTGGGACAGGGAGGGAACTATGGCTACACCTTC
CDR3aa: CASSLGQGGNYGYTF

abundance: once
d_gene: NA
j_gene: TRBJ1-3
v_gene: TRBV7-8
CDR3nt: TGTGCCTGGGCGGGGAACTCTGGAAACACCATATATTTT
CDR3aa: CAWAGNSGNTIYF

abundance: NA
d_gene: TRBD2
j_gene: TRBJ2-1
v_gene: TRBV11-3
CDR3nt: TGTGCCAGCAGCTCCGGACTAGCGGAGAGGAATGAGCAGTTCTTC
CDR3aa: CASSSGLAERNEQFF

abundance: NA
d_gene: TRBD2
j_gene: TRBJ2-2
v_gene: TRBV11-2
CDR3nt: TGTGCCAGCAGTGAGACTAGCGGGAGATCTACCGGGGAGCTGTTTTTT
CDR3aa: CASSETSGRSTGELFF

abundance: NA
d_gene: TRBD1
j_gene: TRBJ1-5
v_gene: TRBV6-1
CDR3nt: TGTGCCAGCAGGGACAGGGTGGCGGGCAATCAGCCCCAGCATTTT
CDR3aa: CASRDRVAGNQPQHF

abundance: NA
d_gene: TRBD1
j_gene: TRBJ2-7
v_gene: TRBV7-8
CDR3nt: TGTGCCAGCAGCTCACGGACAGGGGACCACGAGCAGTACTTC
CDR3aa: CASSSRTGDHEQYF

abundance: NA
d_gene: NA
j_gene: TRBJ2-5
v_gene: TRBV2
CDR3nt: TGTGCCAGCAGTGTACAGGGCCTGCAAGAGACCCAGTACTTC
CDR3aa: CASSVQGLQETQYF

abundance: NA
d_gene: NA
j_gene: TRBJ1-1
v_gene: TRBV2
CDR3nt: TGTGCCAGCACCAACTCTCGGGGCAACACTGAAGCTTTCTTT
CDR3aa: CASTNSRGNTEAFF

abundance: NA
d_gene: TRBD1
j_gene: TRBJ2-7
v_gene: TRBV6-5
CDR3nt: TGTGCCAGCACTATGACAGGGGGCGTCTACGAGCAGTACTTC
CDR3aa: CASTMTGGVYEQYF

abundance: few
d_gene: TRBD2
j_gene: TRBJ2-1
v_gene: TRBV9
CDR3nt: TGTGCCAGCAGCGTACAGGCGGGAGTTAATGAGCAGTTCTTC
CDR3aa: CASSVQAGVNEQFF